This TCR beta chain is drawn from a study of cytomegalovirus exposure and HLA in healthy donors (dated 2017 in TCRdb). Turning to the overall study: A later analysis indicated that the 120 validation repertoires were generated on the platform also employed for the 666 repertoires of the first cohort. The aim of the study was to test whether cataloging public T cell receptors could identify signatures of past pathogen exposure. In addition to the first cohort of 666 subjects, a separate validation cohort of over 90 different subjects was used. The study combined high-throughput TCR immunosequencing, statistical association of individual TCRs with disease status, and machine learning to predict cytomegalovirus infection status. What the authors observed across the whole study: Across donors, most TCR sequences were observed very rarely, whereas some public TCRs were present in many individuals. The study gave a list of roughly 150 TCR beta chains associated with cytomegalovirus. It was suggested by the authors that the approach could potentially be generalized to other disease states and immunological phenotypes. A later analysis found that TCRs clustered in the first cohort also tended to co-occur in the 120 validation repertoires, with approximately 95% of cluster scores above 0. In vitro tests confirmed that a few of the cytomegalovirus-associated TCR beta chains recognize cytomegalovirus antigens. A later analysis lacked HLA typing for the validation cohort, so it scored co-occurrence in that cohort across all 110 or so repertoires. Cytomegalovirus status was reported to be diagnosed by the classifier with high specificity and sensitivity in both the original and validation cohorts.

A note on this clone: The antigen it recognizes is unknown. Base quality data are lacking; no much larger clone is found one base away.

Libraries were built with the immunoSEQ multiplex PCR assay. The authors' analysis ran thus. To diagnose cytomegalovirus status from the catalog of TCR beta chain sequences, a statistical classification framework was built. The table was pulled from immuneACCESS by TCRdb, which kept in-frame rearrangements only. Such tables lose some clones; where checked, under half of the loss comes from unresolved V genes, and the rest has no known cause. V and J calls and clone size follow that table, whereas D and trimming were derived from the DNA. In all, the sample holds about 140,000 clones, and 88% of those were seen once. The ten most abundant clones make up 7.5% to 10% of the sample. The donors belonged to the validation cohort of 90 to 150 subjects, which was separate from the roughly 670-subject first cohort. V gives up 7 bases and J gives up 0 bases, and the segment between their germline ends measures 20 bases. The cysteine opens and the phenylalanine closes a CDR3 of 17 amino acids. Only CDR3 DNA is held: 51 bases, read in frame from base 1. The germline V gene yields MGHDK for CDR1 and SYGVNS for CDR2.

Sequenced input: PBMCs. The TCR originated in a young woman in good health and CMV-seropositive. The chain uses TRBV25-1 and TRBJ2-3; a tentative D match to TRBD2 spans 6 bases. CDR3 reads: CASTGREGGPSTDTQYF. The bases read TGTGCCAGCACGGGGCGGGAAGGCGGACCTAGCACAGATACGCAGTATTTT.